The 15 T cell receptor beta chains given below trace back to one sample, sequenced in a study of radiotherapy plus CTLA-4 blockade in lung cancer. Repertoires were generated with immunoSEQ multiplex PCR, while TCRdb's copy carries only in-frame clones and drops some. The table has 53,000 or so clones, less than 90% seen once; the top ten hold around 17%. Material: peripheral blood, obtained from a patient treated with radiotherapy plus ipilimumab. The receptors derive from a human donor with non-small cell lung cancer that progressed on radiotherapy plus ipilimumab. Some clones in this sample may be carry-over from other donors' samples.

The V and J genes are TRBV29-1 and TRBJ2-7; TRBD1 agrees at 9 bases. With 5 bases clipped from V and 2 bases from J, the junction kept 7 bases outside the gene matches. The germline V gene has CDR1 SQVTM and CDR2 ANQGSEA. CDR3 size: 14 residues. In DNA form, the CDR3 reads TGCAGCGTTCAGGGGGACAGGGACCCCTACGAGCAGTACTTC. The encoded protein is CSVQGDRDPYEQYF.

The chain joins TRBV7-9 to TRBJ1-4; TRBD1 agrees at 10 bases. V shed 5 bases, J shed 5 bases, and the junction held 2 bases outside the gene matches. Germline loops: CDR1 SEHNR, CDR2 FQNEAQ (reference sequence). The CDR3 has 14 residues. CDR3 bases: TGTGCCAGCAGCCTGGACAGGGGGAATGAAAAACTGTTTTTT. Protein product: CASSLDRGNEKLFF.

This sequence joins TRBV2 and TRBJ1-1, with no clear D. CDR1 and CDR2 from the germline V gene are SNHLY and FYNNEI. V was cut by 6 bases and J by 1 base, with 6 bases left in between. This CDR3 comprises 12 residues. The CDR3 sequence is CASRRSNTEAFF. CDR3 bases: TGTGCCAGCAGGAGGTCGAACACTGAAGCTTTCTTT.

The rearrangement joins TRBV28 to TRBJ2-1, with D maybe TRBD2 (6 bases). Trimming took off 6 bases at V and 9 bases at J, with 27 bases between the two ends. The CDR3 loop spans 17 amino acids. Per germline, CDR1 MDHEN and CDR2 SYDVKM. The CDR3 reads CASSTIRLDEGNGEQFF. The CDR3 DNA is TGTGCCAGCAGCACAATCCGACTAGACGAAGGGAATGGTGAGCAGTTCTTC.

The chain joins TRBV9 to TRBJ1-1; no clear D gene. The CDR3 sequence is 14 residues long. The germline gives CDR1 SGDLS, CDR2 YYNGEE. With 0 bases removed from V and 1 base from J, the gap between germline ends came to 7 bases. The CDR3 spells CASSVDGRNTEAFF. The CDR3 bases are TGTGCCAGCAGCGTAGATGGGAGGAACACTGAAGCTTTCTTT.

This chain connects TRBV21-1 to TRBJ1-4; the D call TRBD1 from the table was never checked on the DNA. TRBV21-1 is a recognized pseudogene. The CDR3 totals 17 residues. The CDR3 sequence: CASSAPGQGVTNEKLFF. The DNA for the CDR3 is TGTGCCAGCAGCGCTCCGGGACAGGGTGTGACTAATGAAAAACTGTTTTTT.

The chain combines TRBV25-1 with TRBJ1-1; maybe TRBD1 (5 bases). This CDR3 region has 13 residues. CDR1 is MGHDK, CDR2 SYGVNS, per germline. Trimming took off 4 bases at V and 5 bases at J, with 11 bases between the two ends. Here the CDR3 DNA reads TGTGCCAGCAGTGGTGGGGGGTGGACTGAAGCTTTCTTT. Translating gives CASSGGGWTEAFF.

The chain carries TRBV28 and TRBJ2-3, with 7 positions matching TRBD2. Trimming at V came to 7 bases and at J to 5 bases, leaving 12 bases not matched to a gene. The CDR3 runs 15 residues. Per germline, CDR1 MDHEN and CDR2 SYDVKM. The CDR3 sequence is CASTLLGGYQDTQYF. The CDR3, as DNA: TGTGCCAGCACCCTACTCGGGGGGTACCAAGATACGCAGTATTTT.

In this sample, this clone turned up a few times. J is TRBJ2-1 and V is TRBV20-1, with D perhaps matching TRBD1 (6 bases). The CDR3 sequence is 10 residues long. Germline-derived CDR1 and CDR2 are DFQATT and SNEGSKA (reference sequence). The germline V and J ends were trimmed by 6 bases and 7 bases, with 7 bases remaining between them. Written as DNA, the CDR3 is TGCAGTGCACAGGGAAATGAGCAGTTCTTC. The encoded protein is CSAQGNEQFF.

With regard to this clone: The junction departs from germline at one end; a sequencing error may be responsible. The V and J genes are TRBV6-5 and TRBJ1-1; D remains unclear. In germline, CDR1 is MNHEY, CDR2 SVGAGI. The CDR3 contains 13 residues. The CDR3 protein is CASSEDRDTEAFF. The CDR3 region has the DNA TGCGCCAGCAGTGAAGACCGGGACACTGAAGCTTTCTTT.

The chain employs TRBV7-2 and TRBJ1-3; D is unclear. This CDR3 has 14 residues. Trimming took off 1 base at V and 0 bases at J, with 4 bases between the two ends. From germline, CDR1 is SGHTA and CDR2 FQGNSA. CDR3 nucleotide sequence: TGTGCCAGCAGCTTAGTTTACTCTGGAAACACCATATATTTT. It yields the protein CASSLVYSGNTIYF.

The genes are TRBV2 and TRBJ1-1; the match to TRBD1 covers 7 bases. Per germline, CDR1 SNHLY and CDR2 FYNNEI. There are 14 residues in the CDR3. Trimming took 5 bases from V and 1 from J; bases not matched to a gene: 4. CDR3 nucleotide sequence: TGTGCCAGCAGTAAGGGGGCCCCGAACACTGAAGCTTTCTTT. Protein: CASSKGAPNTEAFF.

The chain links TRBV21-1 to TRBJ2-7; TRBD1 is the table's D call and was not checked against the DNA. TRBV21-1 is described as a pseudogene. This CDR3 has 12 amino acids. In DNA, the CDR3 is TGTGCCAGCAGCAAAGGCAGCTACGAGCAGTACTTC. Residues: CASSKGSYEQYF.

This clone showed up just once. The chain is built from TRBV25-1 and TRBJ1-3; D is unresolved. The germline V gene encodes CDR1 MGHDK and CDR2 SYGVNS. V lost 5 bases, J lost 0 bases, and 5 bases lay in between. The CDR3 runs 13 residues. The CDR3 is CASSLSSGNTIYF. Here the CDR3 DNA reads TGTGCCAGCAGTCTCAGCTCTGGAAACACCATATATTTT.

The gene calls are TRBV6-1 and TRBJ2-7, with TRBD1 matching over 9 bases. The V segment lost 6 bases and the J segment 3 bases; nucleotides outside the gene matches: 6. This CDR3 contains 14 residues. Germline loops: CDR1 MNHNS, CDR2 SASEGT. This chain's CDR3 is CASSVDRGFYEQYF. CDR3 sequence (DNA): TGTGCCAGCAGCGTGGACAGGGGCTTCTACGAGCAGTACTTC.